The 24 T cell receptor beta chains below all came from one sample that was sequenced in a study of T cell changes during pregnancy in multiple sclerosis. The table came from immunoSEQ multiplex PCR; TCRdb's copy has only in-frame clones and leaves some out. The table shows about 59,000 clones, with roughly 94% occurring only once. This specimen consisted of CD8+ T cells from peripheral blood mononuclear cells, obtained after pregnancy. These receptors all stem from a female donor with multiple sclerosis, enrolled in a pregnancy study.

This clone was seen more than once but under ten times. In DNA, the CDR3 is TGTGCCAGTACCGTCAGGGGACGTAACTATGGCTACACCTTC. Protein: CASTVRGRNYGYTF. This chain joins TRBV19 and TRBJ1-2; tentatively, D is TRBD1 (6 bases). CDR1 is LNHDA, CDR2 SQIVND, per germline (reference sequence). The CDR3 spans 14 residues. The V end was cut by 7 bases, the J end by 1 base, with 13 bases between.

The chain recombines TRBV14 with TRBJ2-7; the match to TRBD1 covers 8 bases. Trimming cost V 5 bases and J 2 bases; bases outside gene matches: 8. There are 15 residues in the CDR3. CDR1 is SGHDN and CDR2 is FVKESK in the germline V gene. The CDR3 region is CASSIGQGGAYEQYF. DNA of the CDR3: TGTGCCAGCAGCATTGGACAGGGAGGTGCCTACGAGCAGTACTTC.

J is TRBJ2-2 and V is TRBV6-1, with 10 bases fitting TRBD1. From germline, CDR1 is MNHNS and CDR2 SASEGT. The CDR3 covers 15 residues. Losses at the gene ends were 2 bases for V and 5 bases for J; bases not matched to a gene: 2. CDR3 DNA sequence: TGTGCCAGCAGTGAAAGGGACAGGGGTACCGGGGAGCTGTTTTTT. Translation: CASSERDRGTGELFF.

V and J are TRBV28 and TRBJ2-7; D is uncertain. Trimming cost V 10 bases and J 2 bases, with 15 bases left between them. Per the germline V gene, CDR1 is MDHEN and CDR2 is SYDVKM. The CDR3 contains 13 residues. The CDR3 loop is CATTSSHTYEQYF. The CDR3 DNA reads TGTGCCACCACCTCGAGCCATACCTACGAGCAGTACTTC.

This chain links TRBV19 with TRBJ2-3; 9 positions match TRBD2. The germline V gene encodes CDR1 LNHDA and CDR2 SQIVND (reference sequence). The CDR3 extends over 14 amino acids. With 3 bases clipped from V and 6 bases from J, the junction kept 4 bases outside the gene matches. CDR3: CASSIISGSDTQYF. As DNA, the CDR3 is TGTGCCAGTAGTATTATTAGCGGGAGTGATACGCAGTATTTT.

The chain recombines TRBV13 with TRBJ1-1; 7 bases align to TRBD1. This CDR3 region has 13 residues. J was trimmed by 4 bases and V by 6 bases; bases with no gene match: 5. Germline CDR1 and CDR2: PRHDT and FYEKMQ (reference sequence). The CDR3 nucleotides read TGTGCCAGCAGACCAGGGGGAGGCACTGAAGCTTTCTTT. It is translated as CASRPGGGTEAFF.

The J gene is TRBJ2-5, the V gene TRBV14; D is ambiguous. Per the germline V gene, CDR1 is SGHDN and CDR2 is FVKESK. This CDR3 is 14 amino acids long. V was shortened by 5 bases and J by 4 bases, with 14 bases between the two germline ends. CDR3 DNA: TGTGCCAGCAGCGGGTGGGCAGCATTAGAGACCCAGTACTTC. Translated: CASSGWAALETQYF.

In its sample, this clone was seen a few times. The same CDR3 can be traced to other DNA sequences in this sample. This chain connects TRBV7-6 to TRBJ1-5, with D possibly matching TRBD1 (5 bases). The CDR3 is 13 amino acids. V lost 2 bases and J 6 bases, leaving 8 bases between the germline ends. Germline values: CDR1 SGHVS, CDR2 FNYEAQ. The CDR3 is CASSLSGGQPQHF. The CDR3 region has the DNA TGTGCCAGCAGCTTAAGCGGGGGTCAGCCCCAGCATTTT.

In DNA form, the CDR3 reads TGTGCCAGCAGCGTAGTACTGGCCTACAATGAGCAGTTCTTC. It encodes CASSVVLAYNEQFF. The chain couples TRBV9 to TRBJ2-1, with D hard to call. CDR1 is SGDLS and CDR2 is YYNGEE in the germline V gene. The V gene lost 0 bases and the J gene lost 2 bases, with 6 bases spanning the gap. This CDR3 region has 14 residues.

This chain uses TRBV6-5 with TRBJ1-2; 11 bases agree with TRBD1. Trimming at V came to 7 bases and at J to 4 bases, leaving 5 bases not matched to a gene. Germline assignment: CDR1 MNHEY and CDR2 SVGAGI. The CDR3 has 14 amino acids. The CDR3 coding sequence is TGTGCCAGCAAGGGGGACAGGGGGTTCTATGGCTACACCTTC. Protein product: CASKGDRGFYGYTF.

The chain combines TRBV7-8 with TRBJ2-1; the match to TRBD2 covers 9 bases. J was trimmed by 5 bases and V by 1 base; bases with no gene match: 9. Germline V gene data show CDR1 as SGHVS and CDR2 as FQNEAQ. This CDR3 has 17 amino acids. Here the CDR3 reads CASSLVSGSRRHNEQFF. The CDR3 bases are TGTGCCAGCAGCTTAGTTAGCGGGAGTAGGCGGCACAATGAGCAGTTCTTC. Looking up the rest from reference TRBV7-8 and TRBJ2-1 gives the full variable domain: GAGVSQSPRYKVAKRGQDVALRCDPISGHVSLFWYQQALGQGPEFLTYFQNEAQLDKSGLPSDRFFAERPEGSVSTLKIQRTQQEDSAVYLCASSLVSGSRRHNEQFFGPGTRLTVL.

The DNA for the CDR3 is TGTGCCAGTAGACAGGGAGGGTGGGATGGCTACACCTTC. Protein: CASRQGGWDGYTF. This chain joins TRBV19 and TRBJ1-2; perhaps TRBD1 as D (6 bases). CDR1 LNHDA and CDR2 SQIVND come from the germline V gene (reference sequence). The CDR3 spans 13 residues. V lost 6 bases and J 6 bases, leaving 14 bases between the germline ends.

The gene calls are TRBV7-3 and TRBJ2-1; the D gene is possibly TRBD1 (6 bases). The CDR3 is 14 residues long. The V gene's germline CDR1 is SGHTA and CDR2 FQGTGA. Trimming stripped 1 base from V and 7 bases from J, with 11 bases between. CDR3: CASSLMEDRNEQFF. DNA for the CDR3: TGTGCCAGCAGCTTAATGGAGGACAGAAATGAGCAGTTCTTC.

The genes are TRBV4-3 and TRBJ2-1; 12 positions match TRBD2. The CDR3 is 19 residues long. Per germline, CDR1 LGHNA and CDR2 YSLEER. The V and J ends lost 1 base and 9 bases, in that order; junction bases with no gene match: 16. The chain's CDR3 is CASSQVLYKLAGGQGEQFF. The CDR3 DNA reads TGCGCCAGCAGCCAAGTTCTATATAAGCTAGCGGGAGGGCAGGGTGAGCAGTTCTTC.

The chain is built from TRBV2 and TRBJ2-7; 8 nucleotides match TRBD2. Germline V gives CDR1 SNHLY, CDR2 FYNNEI. J lost 4 bases, V lost 3 bases, and 11 bases had no gene match. The CDR3 length is 16 residues. The DNA of the CDR3 is TGTGCCAGCAGTGAGCTGCAGCGGGGGAGGGCTTACGAGCAGTACTTC. This sequence encodes CASSELQRGRAYEQYF. Supplemented by reference TRBV2 and TRBJ2-7, the full variable domain reads EPEVTQTPSHQVTQMGQEVILRCVPISNHLYFYWYRQILGQKVEFLVSFYNNEISEKSEIFDDQFSVERPDGSNFTLKIRSTKLEDSAMYFCASSELQRGRAYEQYFGPGTRLTVT.

J is TRBJ1-1 and V is TRBV5-6, with no clear D. The CDR3 runs to 13 residues. V was trimmed by 2 bases and J by 0 bases, leaving 5 bases between them. Germline CDR1 SGHDT, CDR2 YYEEEE. CDR3 DNA: TGTGCCAGCAGCTTACAGCTGAACACTGAAGCTTTCTTT. It is translated as CASSLQLNTEAFF.

This clone was counted a single time. This chain links TRBV28 with TRBJ2-5; D is possibly TRBD1 (5 bases). Between the trimmed V and J ends, which lost 1 base and 5 bases, there was a span of 8 bases. This CDR3 has 13 residues. Looked up from germline, CDR1 is MDHEN and CDR2 is SYDVKM. The CDR3 is CASSLSGWETQYF. CDR3 DNA sequence: TGTGCCAGCAGTTTATCAGGGTGGGAGACCCAGTACTTC.

The V call is TRBV10-3, the J call TRBJ2-3; tentatively, D is TRBD2 (5 bases). CDR3 length: 12 amino acids. Per germline, CDR1 ENHRY and CDR2 SYGVKD. The ends were cut back, 6 bases at V and 4 bases at J, with 8 bases in the middle. The CDR3 is CAISRGSDTQYF. For the CDR3, the DNA is TGTGCCATCAGCCGGGGATCAGATACGCAGTATTTT.

This sequence joins TRBV4-1 and TRBJ2-3; tentative D call: TRBD2 (5 bases). Germline CDR1 MGHRA, CDR2 YSYEKL. CDR3 size: 14 residues. Here the CDR3 DNA reads TGCGCAGCCTCCCCGGGATTAAACACAGATACGCAGTATTTT. This translates into CAASPGLNTDTQYF.

The rearrangement joins TRBV19 to TRBJ2-7, with TRBD2 matching over 9 bases. V gave up 3 bases and J gave up 4 bases; unmatched junction bases: 7. CDR1 is LNHDA, CDR2 SQIVND, per germline (reference sequence). This CDR3 contains 15 residues. This chain's CDR3 is CASSIAGGPGYEQYF. CDR3 nucleotides: TGTGCCAGTAGTATCGCGGGAGGGCCGGGTTACGAGCAGTACTTC. The entire variable domain, with the rest obtained from reference TRBV19 and TRBJ2-7, is as follows: DGGITQSPKYLFRKEGQNVTLSCEQNLNHDAMYWYRQDPGQGLRLIYYSQIVNDFQKGDIAEGYSVSREKKESFPLTVTSAQKNPTAFYLCASSIAGGPGYEQYFGPGTRLTVT.

V gene TRBV7-8 combines with J gene TRBJ2-1; TRBD2 aligns across 11 bases. CDR1 is SGHVS, CDR2 FQNEAQ, per germline. The V and J ends lost 5 bases and 0 bases, in that order; junction bases with no gene match: 12. There are 19 residues in the CDR3. The CDR3 loop is CASSTTGLAAVSSYNEQFF. CDR3 nucleotides: TGTGCCAGCAGCACGACGGGACTAGCGGCCGTTAGCTCCTACAATGAGCAGTTCTTC.

This sequence joins TRBV7-9 and TRBJ2-5; 8 bases are a match to TRBD2. The CDR3 runs to 14 residues. Germline CDR1 is SEHNR and CDR2 is FQNEAQ (reference sequence). The V gene end was trimmed by 5 bases and the J gene end by 3 bases; junction bases not matched to a gene: 5. The CDR3, as DNA: TGTGCCAGCAGCCCGGGGACTAGAAAAGAGACCCAGTACTTC. Amino acids: CASSPGTRKETQYF.

This clone was observed a handful of times. The CDR3 DNA follows: TGTGCCATCAGTGAGACAGGACCTAACTCCCGGGAGCTGTTTTTT. Protein sequence: CAISETGPNSRELFF. The J gene is TRBJ2-2, the V gene TRBV10-3, with D possibly TRBD1 on 5 matching bases. Trimming took off 2 bases at V and 9 bases at J, with 16 bases between the two ends. CDR3 size: 15 residues. CDR1 and CDR2 (germline): ENHRY, SYGVKD.

This chain uses TRBV4-2 with TRBJ2-1; 12 bases align to TRBD2. V shed 0 bases, J shed 6 bases, and the junction held 9 bases outside the gene matches. Germline lookup yields CDR1 LGHNA and CDR2 YNFKEQ. The CDR3 length is 18 residues. The CDR3 loop is CASSQDSPTSGRINEQFF. In DNA, the CDR3 is TGTGCCAGCAGCCAAGATTCCCCGACTAGCGGGAGAATCAATGAGCAGTTCTTC.